Listed below are T cell receptor beta chains from one sample, sequenced in a study of cytomegalovirus exposure and HLA in healthy donors. The protocol was immunoSEQ multiplex PCR, while the TCRdb copy is restricted to in-frame clones and leaves out a portion. The profile covers tens of thousands of clones, with approximately 86% appearing a single time and around 8% taken by the ten largest. The sample comprised PBMCs. The receptors derive from a woman in her thirties or forties in good health and CMV-seropositive. The CDR3 runs from the conserved cysteine through the conserved F or W. The D gene is left open where the match is weak. Rows may omit the clone size; those that give it use once, few, many or a size class.

>NA|NA|TRBJ2-1|TRBV9
TGTGCCAGCAGTGAAACACGTAGCAGTTACCATGAGCAGTTCTTC
CASSETRSSYHEQFF
>NA|NA|TRBJ2-7|TRBV28
TGTGCCAGCAGTTTCCAAAGGTCGCGAGGCCCTTACGAGCAGTACTTC
CASSFQRSRGPYEQYF
>NA|NA|TRBJ1-1|TRBV5-3
TGTGCCAGAAGCTTGGTCCCGGGATCCACTGAAGCTTTCTTT
CARSLVPGSTEAFF
>NA|TRBD1|TRBJ2-7|TRBV6-5
TGTGCCAGTAGAAAGACAGGGGGTCCCGAGCAGTACTTC
CASRKTGGPEQYF
>NA|TRBD2|TRBJ2-7|TRBV25-1
TGTGCCAGCATAACGGGAGGCGAGCAGTACTTC
CASITGGEQYF
>NA|TRBD2|TRBJ2-1|TRBV5-1
TGCGCCAGCAGCTGGGGACTAGCGGGAAACTACAATGAGCAGTTCTTC
CASSWGLAGNYNEQFF
>NA|TRBD2|TRBJ2-5|TRBV6-1
TGTGCCAGCAGCTACGGGGGGGCCGAAGAGACCCAGTACTTC
CASSYGGAEETQYF
>NA|TRBD2|TRBJ2-1|TRBV7-9
TGTGCCAGCAGCACCCCTGTCGGGCGGGGGGGGCCCGGGGATGAGCAGTTCTTC
CASSTPVGRGGPGDEQFF
>NA|TRBD2|TRBJ2-3|TRBV18
TGTGCCAGCTCACCACAAGGACTAGCGGGTCCGGATACGCAGTATTTT
CASSPQGLAGPDTQYF
>NA|TRBD1|TRBJ2-3|TRBV6-1
TGTGCCAGCAGTGTGGGGATGGCCGGGACAGGGGCAGATACGCAGTATTTT
CASSVGMAGTGADTQYF
>NA|NA|TRBJ1-2|TRBV29-1
TGCAGCGTTGAGGGGAGCAACTATGGCTACACCTTC
CSVEGSNYGYTF
>NA|TRBD1|TRBJ2-6|TRBV5-1
TGCGCCAGCAGCTTACAGGGGTCGGGGGCCAACGTCCTGACTTTC
CASSLQGSGANVLTF
>NA|NA|TRBJ2-5|TRBV6-1
TGTGCCAGCAGTGTGAGTCAGGGTTTGGAGACCCAGTACTTC
CASSVSQGLETQYF
>NA|NA|TRBJ2-5|TRBV28
TGTGCCAGCACCCACCCCGCCGGGTTGGATAAGACCCAGTACTTC
CASTHPAGLDKTQYF
>once|NA|TRBJ2-5|TRBV18
TGTGCCAGCTCACCCCTCCCGGGAGAGACCCAGTACTTC
CASSPLPGETQYF
>NA|NA|TRBJ2-7|TRBV28
TGTGCCAGCAGTTTGACAGGTCTCTACGAGCAGTACTTC
CASSLTGLYEQYF
>NA|TRBD1|TRBJ2-2|TRBV11-2
TGTGCCAGCAGCCCCCGGACAGGCCGGCCCGGGGAGCTGTTTTTT
CASSPRTGRPGELFF
>NA|NA|TRBJ2-7|TRBV28
TGTGCCAGCACCTCCAGTATCACCTGGGAGCAGTACTTC
CASTSSITWEQYF
>NA|TRBD1|TRBJ1-2|TRBV5-1
TGCGCCAGCAGCTTCAGACAGGGGAGCGGCTACACCTTC
CASSFRQGSGYTF
>NA|NA|TRBJ2-1|TRBV25-1
TGTGCCAGCAGTGGAACCTATTCTGAGCAGTTCTTC
CASSGTYSEQFF
>NA|NA|TRBJ1-5|TRBV18
TGTGCCAGCTCGCCACAAGGGGCTACCAATCAGCCCCAGCATTTT
CASSPQGATNQPQHF
>NA|TRBD1|TRBJ1-1|TRBV29-1
TGCAGCGTTCCCACAGGGGGCGCGGTTGAAGCTTTCTTT
CSVPTGGAVEAFF
>NA|NA|TRBJ1-1|TRBV2
TGTGCCGTCAGGGGAAGGACGACCACTGAAGCTTTCTTT
CAVRGRTTTEAFF
>NA|TRBD1|TRBJ1-4|TRBV6-1
TGTGCCAGCAGACCAACAGGGGGAGGAGGAGAAAAACTGTTTTTT
CASRPTGGGGEKLFF
>few|NA|TRBJ2-1|TRBV25-1
TGTGCCAGCAGTGGTCCCCCGGGACAACCTGGGAATGAGCAGTTCTTC
CASSGPPGQPGNEQFF
>NA|TRBD2|TRBJ2-3|TRBV7-2
TGTGCCAGCAGCGCCCGTCCGGGTCCTAGCGGGAAGTTTAAGCAGTATTTT
CASSARPGPSGKFKQYF
>NA|TRBD1|TRBJ1-5|TRBV28
TGTGCCAGCAGACTGGACAGGGTAGGGAATCAGCCCCAGCATTTT
CASRLDRVGNQPQHF
>NA|NA|TRBJ2-7|TRBV18
TGTGTCAGCTCACTTTCAGCCGGGTACGAACAGTACTTC
CVSSLSAGYEQYF
>NA|TRBD1|TRBJ1-5|TRBV7-9
TGTGCCAGCAGCTTAGTTTTGGCAGGGGGAACTAATCAGCCCCAGCATTTT
CASSLVLAGGTNQPQHF